The next 10 T cell receptor beta chains were all read from a single sample in a study of cytomegalovirus exposure and HLA in healthy donors. PCR primers comprised 60 Vbeta and 13 Jbeta primers. Libraries were prepared by immunoSEQ multiplex PCR; TCRdb keeps only in-frame clonotypes and omits some of them. In the table there are roughly 220,000 clones, 70% of which are singletons. Sequenced input: PBMCs. All receptors come from a man aged 40-49 years in good health and CMV-seropositive.

The V call is TRBV6-5, the J call TRBJ1-2; D possibly corresponds to TRBD1 (6 bases). The germline CDR1 and CDR2 sequences are MNHEY and SVGAGI. The CDR3 contains 14 residues. V shed 4 bases and J shed 2 bases, with 11 bases lying between them. CDR3 amino acids: CASSLQGSNYGYTF. Here the CDR3 DNA reads TGTGCCAGCAGTTTACAGGGATCGAACTATGGCTACACCTTC.

V is TRBV2 and J is TRBJ2-7; 9 positions match TRBD1. The CDR3 loop spans 14 amino acids. J lost 3 bases, V lost 8 bases, and 8 bases had no gene match. From germline, CDR1 is SNHLY and CDR2 FYNNEI. CDR3: CASGPTGGVYEQYF. In nucleotides, the CDR3 is TGTGCCAGCGGCCCGACAGGGGGAGTCTACGAGCAGTACTTC.

The rearrangement joins TRBV5-4 to TRBJ2-1; no firm D call. The CDR3 spans 11 residues. CDR1 SGHNT and CDR2 YYREEE come from the germline V gene (reference sequence). Trimming cost V 0 bases and J 8 bases, with 3 bases left between them. CDR3 nucleotide sequence: TGTGCCAGCAGCTTGGAGCATGAGCAGTTCTTC. It yields the protein CASSLEHEQFF.

V and J are TRBV5-1 and TRBJ1-1; D not resolved. The CDR3 runs 16 residues. The germline V gene has CDR1 SGHRS and CDR2 YFSETQ. V was cut by 5 bases and J by 1 base, with 18 bases left in between. The DNA for the CDR3 is TGCGCCAGCAGGGGGTTTTGGGGAGAGGGGAACACTGAAGCTTTCTTT. This encodes CASRGFWGEGNTEAFF.

The rearrangement uses TRBV6-1 and TRBJ1-6, with D unresolved. Trimming pared 2 bases from V and 9 bases from J, leaving 14 bases between. CDR1 and CDR2 from the germline V gene are MNHNS and SASEGT. The CDR3 is 15 amino acids. As DNA, the CDR3 is TGTGCCAGCAGTGAACCAGGTTATGGTAGTTCACCCCTCCACTTT. Its protein is CASSEPGYGSSPLHF.

This sequence joins TRBV19 and TRBJ1-5; a weak D match, TRBD1 (6 bases). This CDR3 contains 17 residues. CDR1 and CDR2 (germline): LNHDA, SQIVND (reference sequence). V lost 5 bases to trimming and J lost 0 bases, with 17 bases between them. The CDR3 region is CASSPRPTGNSNQPQHF. The CDR3 region has the DNA TGTGCCAGTAGTCCCCGACCTACAGGGAATAGCAATCAGCCCCAGCATTTT.

Only one count was recorded for this clone. This chain joins TRBV19 and TRBJ1-6, with D uncertain. Germline V gene sequence: CDR1 LNHDA, CDR2 SQIVND (reference sequence). V was pared by 3 bases and J by 7 bases, with 16 bases between. The CDR3 length is 16 residues. The CDR3 DNA reads as TGTGCCAGTAGTATTCGGGGAGGAAATGGGAATTCACCCCTCCACTTT. It translates to CASSIRGGNGNSPLHF.

The chain is built from TRBV7-9 and TRBJ1-4, with TRBD1 identical over 9 bases. CDR3 size: 15 residues. Germline V gene sequence: CDR1 SEHNR, CDR2 FQNEAQ (reference sequence). The junction had 5 bases not matched to a gene; V was cut back by 3 bases and J by 6 bases. The CDR3 DNA sequence: TGTGCCAGCAGCTTCACAGGGGGCGCGGATGAAAAACTGTTTTTT. Protein product: CASSFTGGADEKLFF.

The chain couples TRBV7-2 to TRBJ1-1; TRBD1 matches at 7 bases. This CDR3 region has 13 residues. CDR1 and CDR2 from the germline V gene are SGHTA and FQGNSA. The V gene end was trimmed by 4 bases and the J gene end by 8 bases; junction bases not matched to a gene: 7. The CDR3 sequence: CASSSTRGLEAFF. CDR3 bases: TGTGCCAGCAGCTCAACAAGGGGGCTAGAAGCTTTCTTT.

V and J are TRBV5-5 and TRBJ1-2; D is perhaps TRBD1 (6 bases). The CDR3 is 14 amino acids. V was trimmed by 0 bases and J by 8 bases, leaving 14 bases between them. Looked up from germline, CDR1 is SGHKS and CDR2 is YYEKEE (reference sequence). The CDR3 DNA reads TGTGCCAGCAGCTTGGATATGGGGGCGAAAGGCTACACCTTC. Amino acids: CASSLDMGAKGYTF.